This entry is about one T cell receptor beta chain. The data stem from a study of shared clonotypes between healthy human individuals. Each sample came from a Caucasian adult donor living in Nashville, Tennessee. This CDR3 spans 14 amino acids. CDR1 SGHTA and CDR2 FQGNSA come from the germline V gene. The V end was cut by 6 bases, the J end by 4 bases, with 13 bases between. Some clones are missing from TCRdb's copy, which holds only in-frame ones; the method was immunoSEQ multiplex PCR. The data hold roughly 2,500,000 clones, with approximately 93% observed a single time. The origin of this receptor is a man aged 18 to 29 in good health. Some clones in this sample may be carry-over from other donors' samples. The specimen sequenced was naive CD4+ T cells from PBMCs. Subset in this sample: CD45RA+ positively selected. The genes are TRBV7-2 and TRBJ2-1; D possibly corresponds to TRBD2 (6 bases). The CDR3 is CASSPGAGYNEQFF. The CDR3 DNA sequence: TGTGCCAGCAGTCCGGGAGCTGGGTACAATGAGCAGTTCTTC.